Included here is one T cell receptor beta chain sequence, with context. The data stem from a study of shared clonotypes between healthy human individuals. Between the trimmed V and J ends, which lost 4 bases and 3 bases, there was a span of 11 bases. Germline-derived CDR1 and CDR2 are SGHDT and YYEEEE. The CDR3 is made up of 13 amino acids. Libraries were prepared by immunoSEQ multiplex PCR; TCRdb keeps only in-frame clonotypes and omits some of them. The sample yields 150,000 to 200,000 clones, roughly 91% seen once. The source is a woman aged 30 to 39 in good health. The sequencing input was naive CD4+ T cells sorted from blood. Documented subset: CD45RA+ positively selected. The chain carries TRBV5-6 and TRBJ2-7, with D tentatively TRBD1 (6 bases). The chain's CDR3 is CASSTTGYYEQYF. Here the CDR3 DNA reads TGTGCCAGCAGCACCACAGGGTACTACGAGCAGTACTTC.